Given below is one T cell receptor (beta chain) in context. Its antigen is unknown. Arm-PCR of CDR3 regions and iRepertoire HTBI primers were the basis on which TCR beta libraries were built. TCRdb called the multiplex PCR reads again in MiXCR, with one record for every CDR3 protein. Of approximately 440,000 distinct CDR3 sequences in the sample, about a quarter were seen once. Germline loops: CDR1 SEHNR, CDR2 FQNEAQ (reference sequence). This CDR3 is built from 15 residues. These data come from a study of regulatory T cells in long-lasting Graves disease. Study details: Patients met the persistent Graves' disease definition after over 5 years of antithyroid drugs with positive TSH receptor antibodies. General observations from the study: Sharing of public clonotypes was greater in persistent patients (around 2,500) than in new patients (approximately 940). There were preferences for TRBV28, TRBJ1-2 and TRBJ2-5 in persistent disease.

The time point denotes: persistent/refractory GD, antithyroid drugs over 5 years with positive TRAb. Extracted PBMC RNA gave rise to the TCR library. Nine milliliters of peripheral blood were drawn into EDTA tubes. The chain has TRBV7-9 and TRBJ2-3; D is unclear. The better agreement between TRBJ2-5 and the DNA end casts doubt on the J call. The input for sequencing was peripheral blood mononuclear cells (PBMCs), taken when the disease was refractory, from a patient treated with antithyroid drugs. The clonotype was recovered from a female donor with Graves disease. The CDR3 here is CASSLFSRLGETQYF. The CDR3 bases are TGTGCCAGCAGCTTATTCTCCAGGCTTGGGGAGACCCAGTACTTC.